The 10 T cell receptor beta chains given below trace back to one sample, sequenced in a study of T cells in Graves' hyperthyroidism and ophthalmopathy. Amplified regions were TCR beta CDR3 sequences from RNA transcripts. During a first-round RT-PCR of the TCR CDR3, the HTBI primer set was used. TCRdb re-called the multiplex PCR reads with MiXCR, one entry per CDR3 protein. The table lists a few hundred thousand distinct CDR3 sequences, 15% to 19% of them singletons. The sample was blood. The receptors derive from a woman in her 30s with Graves' hyperthyroidism.

This clonotype has just a few counts. The V and J genes are TRBV30 and TRBJ2-5, with 7 nucleotides matching TRBD1. The CDR3 is 16 amino acids. With V trimmed by 0 bases and J by 1 base, 8 bases remained unmatched. Germline V gives CDR1 GTSNPN, CDR2 SVGIG (reference sequence). The CDR3 DNA is TGTGCCTGGAGTGTGGTAGTGGGACAGATCCAAGAGACCCAGTACTTC. Residues: CAWSVVVGQIQETQYF.

This clonotype was counted a few times. The V gene is TRBV7-8, the J gene TRBJ2-1, with 10 bases identical to TRBD1. Germline V CDR1 and CDR2: SGHVS, FQNEAQ. The CDR3 runs to 16 residues. The V segment lost 5 bases and the J segment 6 bases; nucleotides outside the gene matches: 10. In nucleotides, the CDR3 is TGTGCCAGCAGCCGCGTACCGACAGGGGGCATCAATGAGCAGTTCTTC. Translation gives CASSRVPTGGINEQFF.

The chain links TRBV4-2 to TRBJ2-7; 9 nucleotides match TRBD2. The V gene's germline CDR1 is LGHNA and CDR2 YNFKEQ. The V and J ends lost 3 bases and 5 bases, in that order; junction bases with no gene match: 8. The CDR3 runs to 15 residues. CDR3 amino acids: CASSQAGTSNDEQYF. Written as DNA, the CDR3 is TGTGCCAGCAGCCAGGCCGGGACTAGCAACGACGAGCAGTACTTC.

This clonotype was seen more than once but under ten times. This chain links TRBV5-8 with TRBJ2-1; tentatively, D is TRBD2 (6 bases). The CDR3 sequence is 16 residues long. The germline V gene has CDR1 SGHTS and CDR2 YDEGEE. V lost 4 bases and J 7 bases, leaving 21 bases between the germline ends. CDR3 sequence (DNA): TGTGCCAGCAGCACAATAGCCGGGACTCTGGGGAATGAGCAGTTCTTC. Its translation: CASSTIAGTLGNEQFF.

For this clonotype: This clone may be a read error of a much larger clone one base away. The CDR3 loop is CTSLTSGSPYEQYF. Written as DNA, the CDR3 is TGTACCAGTCTGACTAGCGGGAGTCCCTACGAGCAGTACTTC. The rearrangement uses TRBV28 and TRBJ2-7, with TRBD2 identical over 12 bases. The CDR3 has 14 residues. Looked up from germline, CDR1 is MDHEN and CDR2 is SYDVKM. The full variable domain, in which reference TRBV28 and TRBJ2-7 provide the parts outside the CDR3, is DVKVTQSSRYLVKRTGEKVFLECVQDMDHENMFWYRQDPGLGLRLIYFSYDVKMKEKGDIPEGYSVSREKKERFSLILESASTNQTSMYLCTSLTSGSPYEQYFGPGTRLTVT.

This clonotype showed up just a few times. V gene TRBV2 combines with J gene TRBJ2-1; 7 nucleotides match TRBD2. Germline CDR1 and CDR2: SNHLY and FYNNEI. The junction had 5 bases not matched to a gene; V was cut back by 3 bases and J by 3 bases. The CDR3 totals 15 residues. DNA for the CDR3: TGTGCCAGCAGTGATCGAGGGACTAACTACAATGAGCAGTTCTTC. Encoded protein: CASSDRGTNYNEQFF.

In the case of this clonotype: With a much larger clone just one base away, this may be a read error. J is TRBJ2-7 and V is TRBV20-1; a possible D gene is TRBD2 (5 bases). This CDR3 is built from 14 residues. Germline-derived CDR1 and CDR2 are DFQATT and SNEGSKA (reference sequence). V lost 5 bases and J lost 6, with 20 bases in between. The CDR3 DNA reads as TGCAGTGCTGTACCCGGACTGAGCCCTCGCGAGCAGTACTTC. Its protein product is CSAVPGLSPREQYF.

The table lists this clonotype with a few counts. The rearrangement joins TRBV7-9 to TRBJ1-4; the match to TRBD1 covers 7 bases. Germline lookup yields CDR1 SEHNR and CDR2 FQNEAQ (reference sequence). The CDR3 runs 17 residues. V trimming: 1 base; J trimming: 2 bases; junction bases outside the gene matches: 7. Written as DNA, the CDR3 is TGTGCCAGCAGCTTAGGGACAGGAGGAAGGACTAATGAAAAACTGTTTTTT. The encoded protein is CASSLGTGGRTNEKLFF.

The V gene is TRBV6-1, the J gene TRBJ1-2; D remains unclear. The germline V gene has CDR1 MNHNS and CDR2 SASEGT. The CDR3 extends over 17 amino acids. Trimming shortened V by 8 bases and J by 0 bases, and 22 bases separated the two germline ends. CDR3 in amino acids: CASSPFPSGAANYGYTF. The CDR3 nucleotides read TGTGCCAGCTCACCCTTTCCGTCGGGAGCTGCTAACTATGGCTACACCTTC.

There are many counts of this clonotype. The chain is built from TRBV7-2 and TRBJ2-7; 10 nucleotides line up with TRBD2. V trimming: 6 bases; J trimming: 4 bases; junction bases outside the gene matches: 6. Germline CDR1 SGHTA, CDR2 FQGNSA. The CDR3 loop spans 14 amino acids. CDR3 nucleotides: TGTGCCAGCAGTTCAAATAGCGGGAGGTACGAGCAGTACTTC. This gives the protein CASSSNSGRYEQYF.